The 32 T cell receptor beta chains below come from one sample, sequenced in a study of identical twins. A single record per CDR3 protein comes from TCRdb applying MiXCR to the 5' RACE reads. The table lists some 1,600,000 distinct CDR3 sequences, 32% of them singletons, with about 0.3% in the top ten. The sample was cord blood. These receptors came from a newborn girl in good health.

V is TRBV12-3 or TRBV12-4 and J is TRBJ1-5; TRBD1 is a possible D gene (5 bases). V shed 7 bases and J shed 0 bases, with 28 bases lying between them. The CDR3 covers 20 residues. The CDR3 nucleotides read TGTGCCAGCACCTTCTGGCCGGGGCAGGTGAGGTCCTATAGCAATCAGCCCCAGCATTTT. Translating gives CASTFWPGQVRSYSNQPQHF.

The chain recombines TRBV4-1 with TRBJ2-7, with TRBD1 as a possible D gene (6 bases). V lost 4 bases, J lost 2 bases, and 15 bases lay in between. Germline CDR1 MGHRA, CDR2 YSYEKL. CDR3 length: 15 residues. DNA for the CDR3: TGCGCCAGCAGCCCAGAGCAGGGGAACCCCTACGAGCAGTACTTC. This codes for CASSPEQGNPYEQYF.

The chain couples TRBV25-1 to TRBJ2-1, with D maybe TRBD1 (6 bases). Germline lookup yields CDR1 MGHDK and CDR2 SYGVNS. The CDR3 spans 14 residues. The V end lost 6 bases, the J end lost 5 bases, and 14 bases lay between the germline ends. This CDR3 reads CASRGQGLDNEQFF. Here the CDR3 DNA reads TGTGCCAGCAGGGGGCAGGGGCTCGACAATGAGCAGTTCTTC.

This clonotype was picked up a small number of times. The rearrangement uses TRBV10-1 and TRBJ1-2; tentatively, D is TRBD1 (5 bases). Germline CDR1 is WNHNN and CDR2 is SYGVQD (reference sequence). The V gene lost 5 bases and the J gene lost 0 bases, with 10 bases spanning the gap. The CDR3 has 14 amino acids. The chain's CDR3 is CASSLRDPNYGYTF. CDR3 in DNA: TGCGCCAGCAGTCTCCGGGACCCTAACTATGGCTACACCTTC.

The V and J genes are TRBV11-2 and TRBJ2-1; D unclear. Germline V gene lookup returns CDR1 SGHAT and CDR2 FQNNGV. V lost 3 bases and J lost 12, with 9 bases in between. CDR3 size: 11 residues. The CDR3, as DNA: TGTGCCAGCAGCTTCACCTCAAGGCAGTTCTTC. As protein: CASSFTSRQFF.

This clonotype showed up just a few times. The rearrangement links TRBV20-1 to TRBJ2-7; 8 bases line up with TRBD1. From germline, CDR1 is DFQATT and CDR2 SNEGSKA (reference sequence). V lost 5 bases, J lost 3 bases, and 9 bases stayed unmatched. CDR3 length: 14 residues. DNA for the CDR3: TGCAGTGCTCTGGACAGGGCGGTTGACTACGAGCAGTACTTC. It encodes CSALDRAVDYEQYF.

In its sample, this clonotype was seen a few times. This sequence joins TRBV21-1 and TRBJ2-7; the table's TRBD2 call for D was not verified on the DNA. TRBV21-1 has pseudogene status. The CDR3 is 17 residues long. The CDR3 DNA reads TGTGCCAGCAAAACCCCGGGACTAGCGGGGTCCTACAATGAGCAGTACTTC. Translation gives CASKTPGLAGSYNEQYF.

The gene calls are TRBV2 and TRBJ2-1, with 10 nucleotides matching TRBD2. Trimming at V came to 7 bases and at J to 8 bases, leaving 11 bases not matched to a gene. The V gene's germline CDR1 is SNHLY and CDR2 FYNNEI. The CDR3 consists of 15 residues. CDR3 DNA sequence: TGTGCCAGCACCCGCCCGGGACTAGCGATGCATGAGCAGTTCTTC. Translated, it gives CASTRPGLAMHEQFF.

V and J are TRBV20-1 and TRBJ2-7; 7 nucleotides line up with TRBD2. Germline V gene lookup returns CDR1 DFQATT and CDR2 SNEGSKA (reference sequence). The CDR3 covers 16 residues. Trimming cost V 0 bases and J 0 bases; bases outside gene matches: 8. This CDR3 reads CSARDLSSGTSYEQYF. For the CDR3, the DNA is TGCAGTGCTAGAGATCTATCGAGCGGGACCTCCTACGAGCAGTACTTC.

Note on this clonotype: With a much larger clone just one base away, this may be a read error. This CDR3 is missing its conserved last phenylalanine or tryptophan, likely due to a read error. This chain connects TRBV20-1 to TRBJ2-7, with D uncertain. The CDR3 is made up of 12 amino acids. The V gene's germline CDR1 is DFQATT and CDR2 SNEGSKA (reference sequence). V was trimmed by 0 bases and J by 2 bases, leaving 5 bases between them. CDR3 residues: CSARDGTYEQYI. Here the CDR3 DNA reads TGCAGTGCTAGAGACGGCACCTACGAGCAGTACATC.

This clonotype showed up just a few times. Here the CDR3 reads CAISDYGPNYGYTF. CDR3 sequence (DNA): TGTGCCATCAGTGATTACGGACCTAACTATGGCTACACCTTC. The rearrangement joins TRBV10-3 to TRBJ1-2, with D unresolved. CDR1 is ENHRY and CDR2 is SYGVKD in the germline V gene. This CDR3 contains 14 residues. V was clipped by 3 bases and J by 0 bases, with 8 bases between them.

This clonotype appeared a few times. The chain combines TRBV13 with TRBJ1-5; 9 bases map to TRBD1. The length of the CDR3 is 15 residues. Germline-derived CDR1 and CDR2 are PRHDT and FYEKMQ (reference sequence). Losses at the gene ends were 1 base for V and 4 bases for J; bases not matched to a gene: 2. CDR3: CASSLVQGANQPQHF. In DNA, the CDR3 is TGTGCCAGCAGCTTAGTACAGGGGGCAAATCAGCCCCAGCATTTT.

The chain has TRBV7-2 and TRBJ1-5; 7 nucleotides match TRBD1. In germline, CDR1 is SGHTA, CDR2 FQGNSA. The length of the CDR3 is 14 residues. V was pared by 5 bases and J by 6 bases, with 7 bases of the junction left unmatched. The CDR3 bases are TGTGCCAGCAGCCTAGACAGGGAGAGTCAGCCCCAGCATTTT. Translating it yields CASSLDRESQPQHF.

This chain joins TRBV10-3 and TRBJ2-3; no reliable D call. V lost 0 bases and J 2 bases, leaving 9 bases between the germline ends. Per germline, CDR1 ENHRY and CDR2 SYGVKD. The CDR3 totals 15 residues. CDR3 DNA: TGTGCCATCAGTGAGTCTGGGGATCTCACAGATACGCAGTATTTT. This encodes CAISESGDLTDTQYF.

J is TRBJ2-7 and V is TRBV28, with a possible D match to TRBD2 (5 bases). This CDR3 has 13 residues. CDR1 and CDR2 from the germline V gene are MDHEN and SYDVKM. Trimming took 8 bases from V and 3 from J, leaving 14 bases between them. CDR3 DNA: TGTGCCAGCGAACGAGGGCGTTTCTACGAGCAGTACTTC. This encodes CASERGRFYEQYF.

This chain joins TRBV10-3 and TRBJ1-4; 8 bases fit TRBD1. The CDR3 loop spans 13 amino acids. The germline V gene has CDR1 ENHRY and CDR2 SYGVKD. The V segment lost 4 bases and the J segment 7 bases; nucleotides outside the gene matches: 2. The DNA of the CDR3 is TGTGCCATCAGTGGTCAGGGGGCTGAAAAACTGTTTTTT. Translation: CAISGQGAEKLFF.

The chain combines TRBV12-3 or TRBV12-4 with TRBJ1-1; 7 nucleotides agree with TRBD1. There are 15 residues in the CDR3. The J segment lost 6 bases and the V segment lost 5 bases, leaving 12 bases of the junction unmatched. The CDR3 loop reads CASSPRGVLRSEAFF. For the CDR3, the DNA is TGTGCCAGCAGTCCCAGGGGGGTCTTGAGGTCTGAAGCTTTCTTT.

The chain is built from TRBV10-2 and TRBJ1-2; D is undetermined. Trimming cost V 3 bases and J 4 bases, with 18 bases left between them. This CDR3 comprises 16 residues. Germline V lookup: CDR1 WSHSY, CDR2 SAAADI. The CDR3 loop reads CASSDPPGLKLYGYTF. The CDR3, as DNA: TGCGCCAGCAGTGACCCCCCGGGGTTAAAACTCTATGGCTACACCTTC.

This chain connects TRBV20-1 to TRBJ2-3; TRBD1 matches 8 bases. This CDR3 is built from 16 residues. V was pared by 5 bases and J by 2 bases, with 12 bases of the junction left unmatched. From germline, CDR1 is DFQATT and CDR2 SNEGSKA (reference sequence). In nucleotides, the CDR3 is TGCAGTGCTGGGTCGCCGGACAGGGTACTCACAGATACGCAGTATTTT. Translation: CSAGSPDRVLTDTQYF.

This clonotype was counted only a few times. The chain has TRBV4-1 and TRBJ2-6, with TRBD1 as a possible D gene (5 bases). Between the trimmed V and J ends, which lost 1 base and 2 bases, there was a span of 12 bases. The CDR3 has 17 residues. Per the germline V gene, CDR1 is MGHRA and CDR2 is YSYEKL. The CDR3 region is CASSQAVRGAGANVLTF. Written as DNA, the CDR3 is TGCGCCAGCAGCCAAGCGGTAAGGGGCGCTGGGGCCAACGTCCTGACTTTC.

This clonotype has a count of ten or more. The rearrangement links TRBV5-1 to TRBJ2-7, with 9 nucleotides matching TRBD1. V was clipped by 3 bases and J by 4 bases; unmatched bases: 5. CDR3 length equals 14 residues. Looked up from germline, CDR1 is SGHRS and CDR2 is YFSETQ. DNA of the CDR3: TGCGCCAGCAGCTCAGGGACAGGGTGGTACGAGCAGTACTTC. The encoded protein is CASSSGTGWYEQYF.

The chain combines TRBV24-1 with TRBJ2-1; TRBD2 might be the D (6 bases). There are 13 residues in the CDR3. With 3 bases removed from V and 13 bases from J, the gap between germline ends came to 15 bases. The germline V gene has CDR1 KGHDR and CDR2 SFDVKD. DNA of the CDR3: TGTGCCACCAGTGATATTCTCGCTAGCGAACAGTTCTTC. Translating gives CATSDILASEQFF.

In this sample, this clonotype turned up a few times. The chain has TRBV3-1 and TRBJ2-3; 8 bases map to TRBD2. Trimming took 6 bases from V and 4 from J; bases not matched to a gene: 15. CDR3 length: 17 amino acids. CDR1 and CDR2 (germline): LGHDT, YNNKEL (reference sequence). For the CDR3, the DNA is TGTGCCAGCAGTTACTATTCCCGGGGGGGCCCCGCAGATACGCAGTATTTT. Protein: CASSYYSRGGPADTQYF.

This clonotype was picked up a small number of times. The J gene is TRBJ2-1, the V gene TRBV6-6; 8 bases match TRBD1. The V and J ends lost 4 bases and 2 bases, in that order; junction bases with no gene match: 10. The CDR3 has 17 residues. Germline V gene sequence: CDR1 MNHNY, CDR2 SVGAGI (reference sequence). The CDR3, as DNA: TGTGCCAGCAGTTTCGAATCAGGGGGCCAAACCTACAATGAGCAGTTCTTC. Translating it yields CASSFESGGQTYNEQFF.

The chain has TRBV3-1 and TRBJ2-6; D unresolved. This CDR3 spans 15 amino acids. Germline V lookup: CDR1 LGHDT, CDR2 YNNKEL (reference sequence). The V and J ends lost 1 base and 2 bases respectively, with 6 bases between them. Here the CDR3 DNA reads TGTGCCAGCAGCCAAGTCTTAACTGGGGCCAACGTCCTGACTTTC. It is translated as CASSQVLTGANVLTF.

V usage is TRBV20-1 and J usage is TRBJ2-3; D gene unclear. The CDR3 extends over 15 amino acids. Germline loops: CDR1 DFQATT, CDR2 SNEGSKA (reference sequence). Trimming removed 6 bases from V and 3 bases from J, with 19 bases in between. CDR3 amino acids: CSAISFSLDTDTQYF. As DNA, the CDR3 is TGCAGTGCCATAAGTTTCAGTCTCGATACAGATACGCAGTATTTT.

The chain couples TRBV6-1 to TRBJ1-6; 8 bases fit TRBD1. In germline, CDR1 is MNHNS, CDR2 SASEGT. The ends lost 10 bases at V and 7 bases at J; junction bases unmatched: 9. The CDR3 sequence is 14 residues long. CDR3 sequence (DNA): TGTGCCACCTTCCGGGACAGGAACAATTCACCCCTCCACTTT. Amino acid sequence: CATFRDRNNSPLHF.

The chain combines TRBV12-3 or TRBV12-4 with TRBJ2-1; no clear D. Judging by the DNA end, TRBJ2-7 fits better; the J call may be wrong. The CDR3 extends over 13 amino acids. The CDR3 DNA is TGTGCCAGCAGTTCGACACCCTACAATGAGCAGTACTTC. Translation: CASSSTPYNEQYF.

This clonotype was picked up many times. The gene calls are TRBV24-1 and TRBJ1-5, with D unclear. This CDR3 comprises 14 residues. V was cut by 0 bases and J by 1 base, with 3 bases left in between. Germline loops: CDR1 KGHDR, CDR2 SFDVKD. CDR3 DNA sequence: TGTGCCACCAGTGATTTGTGGAGCAATCAGCCCCAGCATTTT. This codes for CATSDLWSNQPQHF.

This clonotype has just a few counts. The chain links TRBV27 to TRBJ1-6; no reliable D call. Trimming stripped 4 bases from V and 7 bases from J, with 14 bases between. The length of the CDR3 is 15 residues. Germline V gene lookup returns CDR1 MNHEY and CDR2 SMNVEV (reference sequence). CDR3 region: CASSYKTRQNSPLHF. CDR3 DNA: TGTGCCAGCAGTTACAAGACACGGCAAAATTCACCCCTCCACTTT.

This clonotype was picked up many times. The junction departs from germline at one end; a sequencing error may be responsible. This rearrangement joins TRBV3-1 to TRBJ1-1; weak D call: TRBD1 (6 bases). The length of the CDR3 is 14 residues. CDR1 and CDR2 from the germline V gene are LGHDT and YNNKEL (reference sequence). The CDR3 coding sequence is TGCGCCAGCAGCCGTACAGGGACGAACACTGAAGCTTTCTTT. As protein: CASSRTGTNTEAFF.

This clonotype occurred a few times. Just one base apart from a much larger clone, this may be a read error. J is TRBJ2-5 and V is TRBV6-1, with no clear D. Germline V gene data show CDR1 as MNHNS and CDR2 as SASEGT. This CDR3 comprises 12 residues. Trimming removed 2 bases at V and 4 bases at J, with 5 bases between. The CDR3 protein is CASSEQRETQYF. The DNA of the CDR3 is TGTGCCAGCAGTGAACAGAGAGAGACCCAGTACTTC.